This T cell receptor (beta chain) originates from a study of blood T cell repertoires in COVID-19. Background on the study: There were acute and convalescent COVID-19 samples, and they came from the United States, Italy and Spain. PBMCs, B-cell-depleted T cells, or T cells were the source of the cDNA or gDNA that made up the material.

The CDR3 loop spans 12 amino acids. Trimming removed 1 base at V and 13 bases at J, with 11 bases between. Germline CDR1 and CDR2: MNHEY and SMNVEV (reference sequence). In the original analysis: How many nucleated cells were present was estimated from reference gene primer amplification. This table comes from immunoSEQ multiplex PCR, and its TCRdb copy is limited to in-frame clones, with some not included. That table furnishes V, J and clone size, whereas the DNA furnished D and trimming. The data show 160,000 or so clones, about 89% seen once. Sequencing input: peripheral blood. The TCR was taken from a man aged 55 to 70 with acute or convalescent COVID-19. The J gene is TRBJ2-1, the V gene TRBV27, with a weak D call TRBD2 (6 bases). In DNA, the CDR3 is TGTGCCAGCAGTTTATGGCGGGGCCCACAGTTCTTC. Amino acid sequence: CASSLWRGPQFF.